This TCR beta chain was observed in a study of blood T cell repertoires in COVID-19 (dated by TCRdb to 2018 to 2020). The study in broad terms: The collaborator samples originated in the United States, Italy and Spain and spanned the acute and convalescent phases of COVID-19. A de-identified subject ID, COVID-19 status, age in years and sex were almost always included in the sample metadata. The dataset comprised deeply sampled blood TCRbeta repertoires from subjects exposed to, actively infected with, or recovered from COVID-19. The prospective study material was composed of cDNA or gDNA derived from T cells, B-cell-depleted T cells, or PBMCs. The repertoires were made available in a free public database intended to serve as a resource for research on the immune response to SARS-CoV-2. Where available, HLA class I and class II types were obtained from metadata supplied by the sample provider rather than from assay-based typing. Samples came from the ongoing ImmuneRACE study (first 160 participants) plus 1,254 subjects from 6 global collaborators. Paper-wide results and their limitations: The quantity of clinical and demographic metadata differed by source and by participant and was supplied without curation.

Whole blood was collected in K2EDTA tubes by collaborating institutions according to the institutions' own protocols. Collaborator samples were shipped for TCRbeta analysis as frozen whole blood, isolated PBMCs, or DNA extracted from either sample type. Comments on this clone: It lacks a known antigen. No clone much larger than this one lies a single base away; base qualities are absent.

TCRbeta CDR3 regions were amplified from genomic DNA by means of the immunoSEQ Assay, a bias-controlled multiplex PCR. Regarding the original processing steps: Nucleated cell counts per sample were estimated from amplification of reference gene primers within the assay. Sequence reads were collapsed and filtered to measure the absolute abundance of every unique TCRbeta CDR3 rearrangement. For each sample, productive Simpson clonality was calculated by taking the square root of Simpson's diversity index across productive rearrangements. Sourced from immuneACCESS, this table was stored by TCRdb with only in-frame sequences that have V and J called. A share of the clones is absent; for the studies checked, an unresolved V gene accounts for under half, and the remainder has no known explanation. V, J and clone size were drawn from that table, and D and trimming were deduced from the DNA. In this sample the table shows about 50,000 clones, roughly 86% of which occur a single time. Of the sample, roughly 2% falls within the top ten clones.

The germline V and J ends show losses of 1 base and 2 bases respectively, and no gene match explains 13 bases of the junction. CDR1 and CDR2, looked up from the germline V gene, are SGHRS and YFSETQ. The CDR3 spans 19 residues, from the cysteine through the phenylalanine. Of the read, only the CDR3 DNA is kept; its 57 bases are in frame from base 1. The chain is encoded by TRBV5-1 joined to TRBJ2-5; the junction holds 11 bases that match TRBD2. The source material was peripheral blood. The TCR sequence derives from a woman aged 55-70 years with acute or convalescent COVID-19. The bases read TGCGCCAGCAGCTTGAGAGCTACTAGCGGGGGCGGTAGGCAAGAGACCCAGTACTTC. It translates as CASSLRATSGGGRQETQYF. Outside the CDR3, residues come from the reference TRBV5-1 and TRBJ2-5 proteins, so the full variable domain is: KAGVTQTPRYLIKTRGQQVTLSCSPISGHRSVSWYQQTPGQGLQFLFEYFSETQRNKGNFPGRFSGRQFSNSRSEMNVSTLELGDSALYLCASSLRATSGGGRQETQYFGPGTRLLVL.